These 7 T cell receptor beta chains share one sample of origin, sequenced in a study of cytomegalovirus exposure and HLA in healthy donors. Researchers ran the PCR with 60 Vbeta and 13 Jbeta primers. Assay: immunoSEQ multiplex PCR; the TCRdb copy retains only in-frame clones and omits some. The table includes some 92,000 clones, approximately 79% detected once. Sequenced: PBMCs. The receptors shown here come from a young man in good health and CMV-seronegative.

The chain uses TRBV2 and TRBJ2-5; TRBD2 matches at 12 bases. V lost 6 bases to trimming and J lost 6 bases; unmatched junction nucleotides: 8. CDR3 size: 15 residues. Per germline, CDR1 SNHLY and CDR2 FYNNEI. The CDR3 loop reads CASRGGTSGLKTQYF. The CDR3 nucleotides read TGTGCCAGCAGGGGGGGGACTAGCGGGTTGAAGACCCAGTACTTC.

The chain couples TRBV19 to TRBJ1-1; weak D call: TRBD1 (6 bases). This CDR3 is 15 amino acids long. V lost 9 bases to trimming and J lost 5 bases, with 22 bases between them. CDR1 is LNHDA and CDR2 is SQIVND in the germline V gene (reference sequence). CDR3 region: CASSKGGRMGTEAFF. CDR3 bases: TGTGCCAGCTCCAAGGGGGGGCGGATGGGGACTGAAGCTTTCTTT.

The V gene is TRBV11-2, the J gene TRBJ1-2, with D unresolved. Germline V CDR1 and CDR2: SGHAT, FQNNGV. The CDR3 is made up of 14 amino acids. Trimming cost V 0 bases and J 4 bases, with 9 bases left between them. CDR3 in DNA: TGTGCCAGCAGCTTAGATACGGGGATCTATGGCTACACCTTC. Protein sequence: CASSLDTGIYGYTF.

This chain connects TRBV19 to TRBJ1-5; D gene uncertain. Germline CDR1 reads LNHDA; CDR2 reads SQIVND (reference sequence). The CDR3 runs 15 residues. Trimming removed 1 base at V and 1 base at J, with 8 bases between. The CDR3 DNA sequence: TGTGCCAGTAGTATAGGGCTTGGCAGCAATCAGCCCCAGCATTTT. Its protein product is CASSIGLGSNQPQHF.

The chain employs TRBV19 and TRBJ2-7, with D perhaps TRBD2 (6 bases). The CDR3 runs to 15 residues. Germline-derived CDR1 and CDR2 are LNHDA and SQIVND (reference sequence). V dropped 5 bases and J dropped 1 base, with 15 bases sitting between them. This chain's CDR3 is CASSPNGGYSYEQYF. The CDR3 DNA is TGTGCCAGTAGTCCCAACGGGGGTTATTCCTACGAGCAGTACTTC.

The V call is TRBV9, the J call TRBJ1-1; 9 nucleotides agree with TRBD1. The junction had 6 bases not matched to a gene; V was cut back by 0 bases and J by 6 bases. The germline V gene has CDR1 SGDLS and CDR2 YYNGEE. The CDR3 runs 15 residues. CDR3 amino acids: CASSVGDRVTAEAFF. The CDR3 coding sequence is TGTGCCAGCAGCGTAGGGGACAGGGTAACTGCTGAAGCTTTCTTT. Variable domain in full (rest from reference TRBV9 and TRBJ1-1): DSGVTQTPKHLITATGQRVTLRCSPRSGDLSVYWYQQSLDQGLQFLIQYYNGEERAKGNILERFSAQQFPDLHSELNLSSLELGDSALYFCASSVGDRVTAEAFFGQGTRLTVV.

The V and J genes are TRBV5-1 and TRBJ2-5, with a weak D call TRBD1 (6 bases). Looked up from germline, CDR1 is SGHRS and CDR2 is YFSETQ. CDR3 size: 15 residues. The V and J ends lost 0 bases and 1 base respectively, with 10 bases between them. The CDR3 here is CASSLAVGAQETQYF. The CDR3 DNA sequence: TGCGCCAGCAGCTTGGCCGTGGGGGCCCAAGAGACCCAGTACTTC.